This T cell receptor (beta chain) came from a study of T-cell memory formation after mild COVID-19. Findings and caveats of the study: The study found balanced CD4/CD8 in clones contracting day 15 to 85 and a CD4+ lean in later expanders.

TCRdb used MiXCR to reprocess the 5' RACE reads, holding one entry per CDR3 protein. Of about 470,000 distinct CDR3 sequences in the sample, roughly 25% were seen once. Germline CDR1 SGDLS, CDR2 YYNGEE. Trimming cost V 4 bases and J 2 bases; bases outside gene matches: 5. CDR3 length equals 15 residues. Comments on this clonotype: Its antigen is undetermined.

The chain combines TRBV9 with TRBJ2-3, with 9 bases aligning to TRBD2. Specimen: PBMCs or a T cell subset sorted from them (not recorded which). This clonotype was sampled from an adult woman who had mild COVID-19 (a few samples of this study predate the infection). Cell type and time point are not known. This CDR3 reads CASSYRLAVTDTQYF. In DNA form, the CDR3 reads TGTGCCAGCAGCTATAGACTAGCGGTCACAGATACGCAGTATTTT.